This T cell receptor beta chain appears in the sequencing data of a study of blood T cell repertoires in COVID-19. Study information: The United States, Italy and Spain were the sources of the acute and convalescent COVID-19 samples. T cells, B-cell-depleted T cells, or PBMCs provided the cDNA or gDNA that served as material.

Authors' data handling: Reference gene primer amplification yielded estimated nucleated cell counts. The repertoire was sequenced with immunoSEQ multiplex PCR; TCRdb's copy has only in-frame clones and lacks some. The V and J calls and clone size come from that table; D and trimming were worked out from the DNA. The data contain approximately 160,000 clones, approximately 85% of them singletons. Germline values: CDR1 MNHEY, CDR2 SMNVEV (reference sequence). Trimming stripped 4 bases from V and 1 base from J, with 8 bases between. The CDR3 runs to 14 residues. The sequenced material came from peripheral blood. The gene calls are TRBV27 and TRBJ1-5; weak D call: TRBD1 (5 bases). The TCR sequence derives from a man aged 55-75 years who had recovered from COVID-19. CDR3: CASSSGMSNQPQHF. The CDR3 DNA reads TGTGCCAGCAGTTCAGGGATGAGCAATCAGCCCCAGCATTTT.